Listed here are 29 T cell receptor beta chains from one sample, sequenced in a study of spatial heterogeneity in lung cancer. Time point: sample taken at primary tumor resection. TCRdb called the 5' RACE reads again in MiXCR, with one record for every CDR3 protein. The sample lists some 5,400 distinct CDR3 sequences, 3% to 5% seen once, with around 12% in the top ten. The sample here was normal lung tissue next to the tumor, taken at surgery. All receptors derive from a male donor with early-stage non-small cell lung cancer.

This clonotype was detected only a few times. The chain has TRBV5-1 and TRBJ1-1, with D unresolved. The CDR3 is made up of 13 amino acids. Trimming pared 0 bases from V and 4 bases from J, leaving 7 bases between. Germline values: CDR1 SGHRS, CDR2 YFSETQ. The CDR3 sequence: CASSLAARTEAFF. The CDR3 nucleotides are TGCGCCAGCAGCTTGGCCGCCCGCACTGAAGCTTTCTTT.

By sample fraction, this clonotype is medium-sized. The V call is TRBV6-5, the J call TRBJ2-1, with no clear D. Trimming pared 8 bases from V and 1 base from J, leaving 15 bases between. Per germline, CDR1 MNHEY and CDR2 SVGAGI. This CDR3 comprises 15 residues. The CDR3 sequence: CASGSLGNSYNEQFF. DNA of the CDR3: TGTGCCAGCGGGTCTCTAGGGAATTCCTACAATGAGCAGTTCTTC.

In this sample, this clonotype turned up many times. The chain joins TRBV20-1 to TRBJ1-6, with TRBD1 as a possible D gene (5 bases). CDR3 length equals 13 residues. The V end lost 6 bases, the J end lost 10 bases, and 16 bases lay between the germline ends. CDR1 is DFQATT, CDR2 SNEGSKA, per germline (reference sequence). The CDR3: CSAESGIRSPLHF. The CDR3 nucleotides read TGCAGTGCAGAATCAGGGATACGATCACCCCTCCACTTT.

This clonotype was recorded many times. The chain carries TRBV2 and TRBJ2-7; the match to TRBD2 covers 13 bases. Germline loops: CDR1 SNHLY, CDR2 FYNNEI. There are 16 residues in the CDR3. V was pared by 5 bases and J by 0 bases, with 4 bases of the junction left unmatched. The DNA of the CDR3 is TGTGCCAGCAGTCCGGGACTAGCGGGGAGCTCCTACGAGCAGTACTTC. It yields the protein CASSPGLAGSSYEQYF.

This clonotype has at least ten counts. V is TRBV12-3 or TRBV12-4 and J is TRBJ1-1; TRBD1 is a possible D gene (6 bases). V was cut by 6 bases and J by 9 bases, with 11 bases left in between. The CDR3 covers 11 residues. The CDR3 spells CASSGQFKAFF. As DNA, the CDR3 is TGTGCCAGCAGCGGACAGTTCAAAGCTTTCTTT.

Ten or more counts support this clonotype. V is TRBV19 and J is TRBJ1-1, with D tentatively TRBD1 (5 bases). Trimming stripped 2 bases from V and 4 bases from J, with 11 bases between. Germline V lookup: CDR1 LNHDA, CDR2 SQIVND (reference sequence). CDR3 size: 14 residues. This CDR3 is CASSIQGRGTEAFF. The CDR3 DNA is TGTGCCAGTAGTATACAGGGACGGGGCACTGAAGCTTTCTTT. Based on the CDR3 plus reference TRBV19 and TRBJ1-1, the full variable domain is DGGITQSPKYLFRKEGQNVTLSCEQNLNHDAMYWYRQDPGQGLRLIYYSQIVNDFQKGDIAEGYSVSREKKESFPLTVTSAQKNPTAFYLCASSIQGRGTEAFFGQGTRLTVV.

Within the sample, this clonotype is medium-sized (0.01 to 0.1%). The chain uses TRBV29-1 and TRBJ2-7; maybe TRBD1 (6 bases). Germline CDR1 and CDR2: SQVTM and ANQGSEA. This CDR3 contains 15 residues. Trimming removed 5 bases from V and 2 bases from J, with 19 bases in between. The CDR3 loop is CSVSALRTATYEQYF. The CDR3 bases are TGCAGCGTTTCGGCCCTTAGGACAGCCACCTACGAGCAGTACTTC.

This clonotype was recorded many times. The CDR3 nucleotides are TGTGCCAGCAGCTTTGACGGACAGGAGAATTCACCCCTCCACTTT. Translating gives CASSFDGQENSPLHF. This rearrangement joins TRBV11-1 to TRBJ1-6, with 7 bases matching TRBD1. CDR3 size: 15 residues. Germline V gene data show CDR1 as SGHAT and CDR2 as FQDESV (reference sequence). The ends lost 3 bases at V and 7 bases at J; junction bases unmatched: 6.

This clonotype was counted ten times or more. The V and J genes are TRBV10-3 and TRBJ1-2, with D maybe TRBD1 (6 bases). V lost 2 bases and J lost 2, with 6 bases in between. This CDR3 contains 13 residues. The germline V gene encodes CDR1 ENHRY and CDR2 SYGVKD. The CDR3, as DNA: TGTGCCATCAGTGAGACAGGGAACTATGGCTACACCTTC. As protein: CAISETGNYGYTF.

This clonotype is medium-sized (0.01 to 0.1%) by share. The V and J genes are TRBV4-2 and TRBJ2-1; TRBD2 matches 7 bases. Losses at the gene ends were 6 bases for V and 7 bases for J; bases not matched to a gene: 3. CDR1 is LGHNA, CDR2 YNFKEQ, per germline. The CDR3 loop spans 12 amino acids. DNA of the CDR3: TGTGCCAGCAGTTCCGGGAGGAATGAGCAGTTCTTC. Encoded protein: CASSSGRNEQFF.

By sample share, this clonotype is medium-sized (0.01 to 0.1%). This rearrangement joins TRBV19 to TRBJ2-1; no clear D. The V end was cut by 1 base, the J end by 4 bases, with 14 bases between. CDR1 and CDR2 from the germline V gene are LNHDA and SQIVND (reference sequence). The CDR3 covers 16 residues. The CDR3 region has the DNA TGTGCCAGTAGTATAGCCGGCTATTTGGGTTACAATGAGCAGTTCTTC. It yields the protein CASSIAGYLGYNEQFF.

By sample fraction, this clonotype is medium-sized (0.01 to 0.1%). The V gene is TRBV12-3 or TRBV12-4, the J gene TRBJ2-4; D unclear. This CDR3 is built from 14 residues. Trimming pared 10 bases from V and 0 bases from J, leaving 13 bases between. CDR3 DNA: TGTGCCACCGCGCGTTCTGTAGCCAAAAACATTCAGTACTTC. Amino acid sequence: CATARSVAKNIQYF.

This clonotype was detected ten times or more. The V and J genes are TRBV19 and TRBJ2-3; 12 bases align to TRBD2. The CDR3 length is 18 residues. J gave up 0 bases and V 2 bases, and 6 bases lay outside the gene matches. Germline V gene lookup returns CDR1 LNHDA and CDR2 SQIVND (reference sequence). This chain's CDR3 is CASSIRGLAGTSTDTQYF. The CDR3 DNA is TGTGCCAGTAGTATACGCGGACTAGCGGGGACTAGCACAGATACGCAGTATTTT.

On this clonotype: A read error is possible here, since a much larger clone lies one base away. The gene calls are TRBV12-5 and TRBJ2-1, with 8 bases matching TRBD1. The CDR3 length is 15 residues. The V gene's germline CDR1 is LGHNT and CDR2 FRNRAP. The junction had 12 bases not matched to a gene; V was cut back by 4 bases and J by 10 bases. CDR3 nucleotides: TGTGCTAGTGGTTGGGCAGGGGGCGCCAACAGGGAGCAGTTCTTC. Translating gives CASGWAGGANREQFF.

This clonotype was recorded many times. CDR3 in amino acids: CATKRGLTGANVLTF. DNA of the CDR3: TGTGCCACCAAGAGAGGGCTAACTGGGGCCAACGTCCTGACTTTC. The chain employs TRBV27 and TRBJ2-6, with D perhaps matching TRBD2 (5 bases). CDR1 MNHEY and CDR2 SMNVEV come from the germline V gene (reference sequence). CDR3 length equals 15 residues. The V end lost 10 bases, the J end lost 2 bases, and 15 bases lay between the germline ends.

This clonotype was recorded many times. The chain couples TRBV30 to TRBJ1-5, with D uncertain. The CDR3 consists of 13 residues. The V gene lost 0 bases and the J gene lost 1 base, with 4 bases spanning the gap. Germline V gives CDR1 GTSNPN, CDR2 SVGIG (reference sequence). The CDR3 nucleotides read TGTGCCTGGAGTGTATCGAGCAATCAGCCCCAGCATTTT. It yields the protein CAWSVSSNQPQHF.

The chain recombines TRBV12-3 or TRBV12-4 with TRBJ2-5; D call uncertain. Trimming cost V 5 bases and J 1 base, with 11 bases left between them. The CDR3 sequence is 14 residues long. The CDR3 reads CASSVELTQETQYF. The DNA of the CDR3 is TGTGCCAGCAGTGTCGAACTAACCCAAGAGACCCAGTACTTC.

This clonotype was counted ten times or more. The CDR3 DNA reads TGCGCCAGTGGAGGACAGAGGAACACTGAAGCTTTCTTT. This gives the protein CASGGQRNTEAFF. The rearrangement uses TRBV10-2 and TRBJ1-1; possible D gene TRBD1, 6 bases. Germline values: CDR1 WSHSY, CDR2 SAAADI. V was trimmed by 9 bases and J by 1 base, leaving 12 bases between them. The CDR3 has 13 residues.

This clonotype was found many times. This sequence joins TRBV7-6 and TRBJ1-3; 7 bases line up with TRBD1. J gave up 3 bases and V 2 bases, and 13 bases lay outside the gene matches. CDR1 and CDR2 from the germline V gene are SGHVS and FNYEAQ. CDR3 length: 18 residues. The CDR3 loop is CASSLRDTTGQFGNTIYF. CDR3 nucleotides: TGTGCCAGCAGCTTAAGGGACACGACGGGACAGTTTGGAAACACCATATATTTT.

By sample share, this clonotype is medium-sized. This chain connects TRBV20-1 to TRBJ2-7, with a possible D match to TRBD1 (6 bases). Trimming shortened V by 5 bases and J by 0 bases, and 11 bases separated the two germline ends. The CDR3 is made up of 13 amino acids. CDR1 is DFQATT and CDR2 is SNEGSKA in the germline V gene (reference sequence). Here the CDR3 reads CSAPETGSYEQYF. CDR3 sequence (DNA): TGCAGTGCTCCGGAGACAGGCTCCTACGAGCAGTACTTC.

This clonotype was recorded many times. The rearrangement joins TRBV7-9 to TRBJ2-2; D unclear. This CDR3 is 14 amino acids long. Germline V gene data show CDR1 as SEHNR and CDR2 as FQNEAQ (reference sequence). Trimming took 8 bases from V and 6 from J, leaving 16 bases between them. The CDR3: CASRPALGAGELFF. In DNA, the CDR3 is TGTGCCAGCCGACCTGCTCTGGGCGCCGGGGAGCTGTTTTTT.

This clonotype has more than one count but fewer than ten. V is TRBV24-1 and J is TRBJ2-3, with 14 bases identical to TRBD2. Per germline, CDR1 KGHDR and CDR2 SFDVKD. The ends lost 5 bases at V and 3 bases at J; junction bases unmatched: 3. CDR3 length: 16 residues. CDR3 coding DNA: TGTGCCACCAGTGTCCGGACTAGCGGGGGGACAGATACGCAGTATTTT. Protein sequence: CATSVRTSGGTDTQYF.

This chain uses TRBV5-1 with TRBJ2-5; 7 nucleotides line up with TRBD2. This CDR3 spans 15 amino acids. Germline values: CDR1 SGHRS, CDR2 YFSETQ. Unmatched junction bases numbered 10, after V lost 3 bases and J lost 5 bases. CDR3 sequence (DNA): TGCGCCAGCAGCTCGCTAGCGGACCCTCGTGAGACCCAGTACTTC. It encodes CASSSLADPRETQYF. The full variable domain, with the rest looked up from reference TRBV5-1 and TRBJ2-5, is KAGVTQTPRYLIKTRGQQVTLSCSPISGHRSVSWYQQTPGQGLQFLFEYFSETQRNKGNFPGRFSGRQFSNSRSEMNVSTLELGDSALYLCASSSLADPRETQYFGPGTRLLVL.

This clonotype was found many times. A much larger clone is a single base away; this may be a read error. The V and J genes are TRBV15 and TRBJ2-3; D might be TRBD1 (6 bases). Germline-derived CDR1 and CDR2 are LNHNV and YYDKDF (reference sequence). There are 15 residues in the CDR3. The ends were cut back, 0 bases at V and 5 bases at J, with 12 bases in the middle. CDR3 DNA sequence: TGTGCCACCAGCAGAGAGGGCAGGGGAGTAGATACGCAGTATTTT. Encoded protein: CATSREGRGVDTQYF.

This clonotype is labeled as medium-sized. The chain couples TRBV24-1 to TRBJ2-5, with 8 positions matching TRBD1. Germline CDR1 KGHDR, CDR2 SFDVKD. The CDR3 sequence is 16 residues long. The V segment lost 4 bases and the J segment 1 base; nucleotides outside the gene matches: 7. DNA of the CDR3: TGTGCCACCAGTGAAGGGACAGGCCATACCCAAGAGACCCAGTACTTC. It codes for CATSEGTGHTQETQYF.

This clonotype rates as medium-sized. This chain connects TRBV27 to TRBJ2-2; D not certain. V lost 4 bases and J lost 2, with 8 bases in between. Germline V gene lookup returns CDR1 MNHEY and CDR2 SMNVEV (reference sequence). This CDR3 is 14 amino acids long. The DNA for the CDR3 is TGTGCCAGCAGTTACTACCCCAACACCGGGGAGCTGTTTTTT. Residues: CASSYYPNTGELFF.

This clonotype is categorized as medium-sized (0.01 to 0.1%). The CDR3 DNA follows: TGCGCCAGCAGCTTGGGCCCGGGACTAGAGGACAATGAGCAGTTCTTC. As protein: CASSLGPGLEDNEQFF. The chain has TRBV5-1 and TRBJ2-1; 8 nucleotides align to TRBD2. The germline V gene has CDR1 SGHRS and CDR2 YFSETQ. The CDR3 covers 16 residues. J was trimmed by 5 bases and V by 0 bases; bases with no gene match: 7.

V usage is TRBV30 and J usage is TRBJ2-2; 7 nucleotides align to TRBD2. V shed 2 bases and J 1 base; nucleotides not matched to a gene: 4. The CDR3 runs 15 residues. Per germline, CDR1 GTSNPN and CDR2 SVGIG (reference sequence). The CDR3 is CAWSLSGRNTGELFF. CDR3 sequence (DNA): TGTGCCTGGAGTCTTAGCGGGCGGAACACCGGGGAGCTGTTTTTT.

This clonotype was counted many times. The rearrangement uses TRBV7-8 and TRBJ2-1; 8 nucleotides match TRBD2. The V gene's germline CDR1 is SGHVS and CDR2 FQNEAQ. V lost 5 bases to trimming and J lost 12 bases; unmatched junction nucleotides: 15. This CDR3 comprises 15 residues. CDR3 sequence reads: CASSPAAGGGNRQFF. The CDR3 DNA follows: TGTGCCAGCAGCCCCGCGGCGGGAGGCGGAAATCGGCAGTTCTTC.